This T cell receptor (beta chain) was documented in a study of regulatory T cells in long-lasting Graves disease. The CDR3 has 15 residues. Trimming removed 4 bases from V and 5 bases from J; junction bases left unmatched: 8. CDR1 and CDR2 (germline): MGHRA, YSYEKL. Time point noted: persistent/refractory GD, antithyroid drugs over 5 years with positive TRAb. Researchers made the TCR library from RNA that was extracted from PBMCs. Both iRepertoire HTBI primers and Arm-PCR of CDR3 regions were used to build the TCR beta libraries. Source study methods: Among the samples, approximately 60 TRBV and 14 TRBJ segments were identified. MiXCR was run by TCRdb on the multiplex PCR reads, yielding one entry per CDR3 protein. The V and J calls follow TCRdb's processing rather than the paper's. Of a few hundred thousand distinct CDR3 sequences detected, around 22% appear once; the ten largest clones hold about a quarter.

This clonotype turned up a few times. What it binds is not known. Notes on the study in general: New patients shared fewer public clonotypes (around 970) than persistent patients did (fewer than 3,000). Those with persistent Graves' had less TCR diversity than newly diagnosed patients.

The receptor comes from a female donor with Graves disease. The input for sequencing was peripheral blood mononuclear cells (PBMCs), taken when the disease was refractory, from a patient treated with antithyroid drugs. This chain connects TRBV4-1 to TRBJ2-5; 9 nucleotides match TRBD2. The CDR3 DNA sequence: TGCGCCAGCAGCCCCGTGGCGGGAGGGGTTGAGACCCAGTACTTC. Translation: CASSPVAGGVETQYF.